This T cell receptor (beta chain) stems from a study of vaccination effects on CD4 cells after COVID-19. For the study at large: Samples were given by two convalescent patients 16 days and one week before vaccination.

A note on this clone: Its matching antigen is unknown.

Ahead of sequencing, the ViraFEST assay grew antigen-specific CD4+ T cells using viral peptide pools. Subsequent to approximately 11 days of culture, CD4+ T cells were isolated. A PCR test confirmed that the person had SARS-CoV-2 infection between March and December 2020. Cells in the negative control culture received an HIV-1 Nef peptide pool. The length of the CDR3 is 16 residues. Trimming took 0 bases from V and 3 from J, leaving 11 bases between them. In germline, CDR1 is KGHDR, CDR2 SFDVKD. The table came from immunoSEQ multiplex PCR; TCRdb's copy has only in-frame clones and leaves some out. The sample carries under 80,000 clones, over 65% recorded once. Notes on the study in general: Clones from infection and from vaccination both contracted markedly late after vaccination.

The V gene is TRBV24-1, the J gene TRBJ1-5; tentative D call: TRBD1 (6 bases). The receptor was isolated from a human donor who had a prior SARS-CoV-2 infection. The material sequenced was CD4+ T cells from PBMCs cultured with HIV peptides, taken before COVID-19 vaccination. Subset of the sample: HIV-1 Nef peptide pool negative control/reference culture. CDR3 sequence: CATSDLPGQLNQPQHF. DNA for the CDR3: TGTGCCACCAGTGATTTGCCTGGACAGCTCAATCAGCCCCAGCATTTT.